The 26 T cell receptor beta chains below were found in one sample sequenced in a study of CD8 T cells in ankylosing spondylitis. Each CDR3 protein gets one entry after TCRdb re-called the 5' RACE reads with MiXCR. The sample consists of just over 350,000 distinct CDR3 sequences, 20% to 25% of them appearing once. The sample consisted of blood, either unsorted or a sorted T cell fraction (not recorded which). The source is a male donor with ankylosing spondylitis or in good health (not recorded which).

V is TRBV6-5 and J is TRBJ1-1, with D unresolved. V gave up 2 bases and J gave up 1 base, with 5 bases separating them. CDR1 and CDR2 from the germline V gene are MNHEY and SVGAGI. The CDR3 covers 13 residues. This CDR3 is CASSYMGNTEAFF. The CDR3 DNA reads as TGTGCCAGCAGTTACATGGGGAACACTGAAGCTTTCTTT.

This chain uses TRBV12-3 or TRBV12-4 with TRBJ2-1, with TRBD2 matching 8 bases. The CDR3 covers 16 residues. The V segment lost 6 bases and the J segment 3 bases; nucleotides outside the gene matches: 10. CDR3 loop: CASSNGGGGNYNEQFF. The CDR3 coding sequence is TGTGCCAGCAGCAACGGAGGCGGGGGGAACTACAATGAGCAGTTCTTC.

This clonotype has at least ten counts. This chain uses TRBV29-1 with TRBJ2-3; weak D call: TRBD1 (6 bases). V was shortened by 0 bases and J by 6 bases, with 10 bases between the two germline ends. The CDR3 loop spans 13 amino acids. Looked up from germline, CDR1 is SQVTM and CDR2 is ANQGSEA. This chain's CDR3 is CSVEEQGWDTQYF. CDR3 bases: TGCAGCGTTGAAGAACAGGGTTGGGATACGCAGTATTTT.

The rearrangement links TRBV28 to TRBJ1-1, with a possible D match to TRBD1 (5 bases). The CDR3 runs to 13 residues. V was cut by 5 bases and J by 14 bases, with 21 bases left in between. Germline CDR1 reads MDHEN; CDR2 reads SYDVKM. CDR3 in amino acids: CASSLRDGLETFF. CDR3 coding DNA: TGTGCCAGCAGTCTGAGGGACGGCCTAGAGACGTTCTTT.

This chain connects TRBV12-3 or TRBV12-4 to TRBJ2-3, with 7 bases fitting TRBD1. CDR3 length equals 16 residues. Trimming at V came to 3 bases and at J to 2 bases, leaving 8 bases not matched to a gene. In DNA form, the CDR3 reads TGTGCCAGCAGTTTCCGACAGGGAAGAACCACAGATACGCAGTATTTT. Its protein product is CASSFRQGRTTDTQYF.

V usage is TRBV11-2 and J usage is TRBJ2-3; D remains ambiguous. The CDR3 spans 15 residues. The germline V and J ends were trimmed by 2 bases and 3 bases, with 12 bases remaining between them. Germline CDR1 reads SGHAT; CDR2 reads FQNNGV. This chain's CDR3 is CASSLLSGGTDTQYF. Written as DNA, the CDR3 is TGTGCCAGCAGCTTACTCAGTGGCGGAACAGATACGCAGTATTTT. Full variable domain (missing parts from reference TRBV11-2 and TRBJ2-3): EAGVAQSPRYKIIEKRQSVAFWCNPISGHATLYWYQQILGQGPKLLIQFQNNGVVDDSQLPKDRFSAERLKGVDSTLKIQPAKLEDSAVYLCASSLLSGGTDTQYFGPGTRLTVL.

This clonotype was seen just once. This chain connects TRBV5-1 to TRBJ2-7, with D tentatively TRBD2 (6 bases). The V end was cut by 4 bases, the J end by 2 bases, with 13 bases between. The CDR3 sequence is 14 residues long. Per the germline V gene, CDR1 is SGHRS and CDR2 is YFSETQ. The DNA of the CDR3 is TGCGCCAGCAGCCACCCATGGGGGGCCTACGAGCAGTACTTC. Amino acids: CASSHPWGAYEQYF.

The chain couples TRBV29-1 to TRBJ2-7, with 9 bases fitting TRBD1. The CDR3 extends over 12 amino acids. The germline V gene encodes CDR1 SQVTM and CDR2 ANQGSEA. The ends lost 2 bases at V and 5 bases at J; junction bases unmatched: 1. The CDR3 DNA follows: TGCAGCGTTGAAACAGGGGGCGACGAGCAGTACTTC. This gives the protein CSVETGGDEQYF.

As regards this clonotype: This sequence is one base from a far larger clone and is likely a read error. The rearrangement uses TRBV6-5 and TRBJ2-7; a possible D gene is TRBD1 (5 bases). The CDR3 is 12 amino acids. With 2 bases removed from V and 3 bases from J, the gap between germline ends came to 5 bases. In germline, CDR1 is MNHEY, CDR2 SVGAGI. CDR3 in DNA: TGTGCCAGCAGTTACGACAGCTACGAGCAGTACTTC. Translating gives CASSYDSYEQYF.

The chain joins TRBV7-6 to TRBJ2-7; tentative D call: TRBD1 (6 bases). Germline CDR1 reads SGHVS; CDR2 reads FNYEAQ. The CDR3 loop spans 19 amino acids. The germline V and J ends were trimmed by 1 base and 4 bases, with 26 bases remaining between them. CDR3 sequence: CASSLDPTDSSQSLYEQYF. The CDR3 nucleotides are TGTGCCAGCAGCTTAGACCCCACGGACAGCTCACAATCTCTTTACGAGCAGTACTTC.

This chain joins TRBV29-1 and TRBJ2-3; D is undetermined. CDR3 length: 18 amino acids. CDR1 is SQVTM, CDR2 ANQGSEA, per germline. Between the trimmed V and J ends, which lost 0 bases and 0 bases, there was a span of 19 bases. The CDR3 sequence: CSVEDPLSDRASTDTQYF. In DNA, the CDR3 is TGCAGCGTTGAAGACCCGCTGAGTGATCGGGCTAGCACAGATACGCAGTATTTT.

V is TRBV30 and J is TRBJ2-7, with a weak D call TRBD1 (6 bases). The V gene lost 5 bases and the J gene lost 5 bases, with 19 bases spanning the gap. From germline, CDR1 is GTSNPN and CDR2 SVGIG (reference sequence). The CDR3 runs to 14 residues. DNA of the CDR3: TGTGCCTGGGACTACGGACAGAGGGTGAACGAGCAGTACTTC. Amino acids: CAWDYGQRVNEQYF.

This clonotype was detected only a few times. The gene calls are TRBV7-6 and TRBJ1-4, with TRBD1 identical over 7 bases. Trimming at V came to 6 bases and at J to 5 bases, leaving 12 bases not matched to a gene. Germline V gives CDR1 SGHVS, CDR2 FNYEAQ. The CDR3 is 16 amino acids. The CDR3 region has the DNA TGTGCCAGCAGTCCCAAATCCGGGACAGAAAATGAAAAACTGTTTTTT. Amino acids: CASSPKSGTENEKLFF.

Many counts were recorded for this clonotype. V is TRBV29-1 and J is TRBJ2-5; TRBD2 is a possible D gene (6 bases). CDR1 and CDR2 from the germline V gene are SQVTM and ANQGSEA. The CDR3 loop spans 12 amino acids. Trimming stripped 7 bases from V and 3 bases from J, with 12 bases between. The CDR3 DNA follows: TGCAGCGCCGTGGGACTCGAAGAGACCCAGTACTTC. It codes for CSAVGLEETQYF.

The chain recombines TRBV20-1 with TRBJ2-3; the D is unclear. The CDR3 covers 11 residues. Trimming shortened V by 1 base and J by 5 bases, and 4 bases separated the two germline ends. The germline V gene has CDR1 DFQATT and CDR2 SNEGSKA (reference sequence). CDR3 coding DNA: TGCAGTGCTAGAGCCGTAGATACGCAGTATTTT. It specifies CSARAVDTQYF.

The CDR3 nucleotides read TGTGCCAGCAGCCACACTGCTGGTAGCGGGGAAGAGACCCAGTACTTC. It yields the protein CASSHTAGSGEETQYF. The chain couples TRBV7-9 to TRBJ2-5; 8 bases line up with TRBD2. Trimming took 5 bases from V and 3 from J; bases not matched to a gene: 11. CDR3 size: 16 residues. Germline assignment: CDR1 SEHNR and CDR2 FQNEAQ (reference sequence).

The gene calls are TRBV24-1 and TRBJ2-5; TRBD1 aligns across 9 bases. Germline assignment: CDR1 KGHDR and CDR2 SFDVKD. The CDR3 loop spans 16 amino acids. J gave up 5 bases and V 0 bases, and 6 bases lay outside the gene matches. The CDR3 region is CATSDLTGGNEETQYF. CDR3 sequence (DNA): TGTGCCACCAGTGATTTGACAGGGGGCAACGAGGAGACCCAGTACTTC.

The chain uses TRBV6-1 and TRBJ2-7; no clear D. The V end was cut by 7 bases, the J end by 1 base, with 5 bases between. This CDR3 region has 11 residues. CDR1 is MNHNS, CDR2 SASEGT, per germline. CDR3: CASIFSYEQYF. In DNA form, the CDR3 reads TGTGCCAGCATTTTTTCCTACGAGCAGTACTTC.

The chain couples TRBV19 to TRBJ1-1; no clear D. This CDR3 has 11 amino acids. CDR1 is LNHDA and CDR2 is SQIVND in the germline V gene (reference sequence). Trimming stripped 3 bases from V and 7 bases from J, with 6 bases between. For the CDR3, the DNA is TGTGCCAGTAGTATGACCCGTGAAGCTTTCTTT. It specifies CASSMTREAFF.

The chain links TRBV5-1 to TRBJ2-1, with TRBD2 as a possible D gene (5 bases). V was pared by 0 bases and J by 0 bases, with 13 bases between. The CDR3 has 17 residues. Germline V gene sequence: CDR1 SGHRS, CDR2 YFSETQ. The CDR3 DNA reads TGCGCCAGCAGCTTGGTCCGGGATCCCAACTCCTACAATGAGCAGTTCTTC. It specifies CASSLVRDPNSYNEQFF.

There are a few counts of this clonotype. The CDR3 sequence: CASSRDGRLNEQFF. The CDR3 DNA sequence: TGTGCCAGCAGCCGGGACGGGCGACTCAATGAGCAGTTCTTC. The rearrangement links TRBV7-9 to TRBJ2-1, with D perhaps TRBD1 or TRBD2 (5 bases each). The germline V and J ends were trimmed by 5 bases and 6 bases, with 14 bases remaining between them. The CDR3 runs 14 residues. The V gene's germline CDR1 is SEHNR and CDR2 FQNEAQ (reference sequence).

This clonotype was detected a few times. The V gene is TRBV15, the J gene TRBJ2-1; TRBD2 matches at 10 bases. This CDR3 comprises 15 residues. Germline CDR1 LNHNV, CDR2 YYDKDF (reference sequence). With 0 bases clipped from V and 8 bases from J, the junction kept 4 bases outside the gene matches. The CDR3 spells CATSRESGGADEQFF. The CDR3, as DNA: TGTGCCACCAGCAGAGAAAGCGGGGGGGCCGATGAGCAGTTCTTC. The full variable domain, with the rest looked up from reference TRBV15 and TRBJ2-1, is DAMVIQNPRYQVTQFGKPVTLSCSQTLNHNVMYWYQQKSSQAPKLLFHYYDKDFNNEADTPDNFQSRRPNTSFCFLDIRSPGLGDTAMYLCATSRESGGADEQFFGPGTRLTVL.

The CDR3 DNA sequence: TGCGCCAGCAGCTTCGAATTAGCGGGGGCAAGCTCCTACGAGCAGTACTTC. It encodes CASSFELAGASSYEQYF. The V gene is TRBV5-1, the J gene TRBJ2-7, with 9 positions matching TRBD2. In germline, CDR1 is SGHRS, CDR2 YFSETQ. The CDR3 totals 17 residues. V lost 2 bases and J lost 0; bases outside the gene matches: 9.

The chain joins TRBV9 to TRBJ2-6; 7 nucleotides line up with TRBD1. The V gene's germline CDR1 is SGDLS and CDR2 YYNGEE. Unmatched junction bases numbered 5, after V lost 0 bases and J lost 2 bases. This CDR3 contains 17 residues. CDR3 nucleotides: TGTGCCAGCAGCGTAGGATTTACAGGGGCTGGGGCCAACGTCCTGACTTTC. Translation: CASSVGFTGAGANVLTF. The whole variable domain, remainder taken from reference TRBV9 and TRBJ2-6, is DSGVTQTPKHLITATGQRVTLRCSPRSGDLSVYWYQQSLDQGLQFLIQYYNGEERAKGNILERFSAQQFPDLHSELNLSSLELGDSALYFCASSVGFTGAGANVLTFGAGSRLTVL.

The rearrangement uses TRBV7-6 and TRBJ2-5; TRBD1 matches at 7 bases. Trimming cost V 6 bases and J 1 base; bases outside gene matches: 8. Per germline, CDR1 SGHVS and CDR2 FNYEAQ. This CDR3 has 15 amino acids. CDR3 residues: CASSRNRGPQETQYF. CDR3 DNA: TGTGCCAGCAGTCGTAACAGGGGCCCCCAAGAGACCCAGTACTTC.

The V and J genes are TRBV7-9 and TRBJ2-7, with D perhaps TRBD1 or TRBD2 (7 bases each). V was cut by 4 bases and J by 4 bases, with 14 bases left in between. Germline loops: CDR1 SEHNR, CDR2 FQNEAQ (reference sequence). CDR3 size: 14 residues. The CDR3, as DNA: TGTGCCAGCAGCTCCCGACAGGGAGGGTACGAGCAGTACTTC. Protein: CASSSRQGGYEQYF. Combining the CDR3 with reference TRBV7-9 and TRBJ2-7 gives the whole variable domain DTGVSQNPRHKITKRGQNVTFRCDPISEHNRLYWYRQTLGQGPEFLTYFQNEAQLEKSRLLSDRFSAERPKGSFSTLEIQRTEQGDSAMYLCASSSRQGGYEQYFGPGTRLTVT.